These 22 T cell receptor beta chains share one sample of origin, sequenced in a study of shared clonotypes between healthy human individuals. The method was immunoSEQ multiplex PCR; TCRdb's version includes in-frame clones alone and lacks a portion of them. Among 2 million to 3 million clones listed, around nine tenths were seen once. The sequenced sample consisted of naive CD4+ T cells sorted from blood. Documented subset: CD45RA+ positively selected. The receptors come from a young man in good health.

The chain links TRBV6-6 to TRBJ1-4; D remains ambiguous. This CDR3 has 14 amino acids. Trimming pared 0 bases from V and 4 bases from J, leaving 6 bases between. The germline V gene has CDR1 MNHNY and CDR2 SVGAGI (reference sequence). DNA of the CDR3: TGTGCCAGCAGTTACTCCGACTTTAATGAAAAACTGTTTTTT. Translating gives CASSYSDFNEKLFF.

The rearrangement joins TRBV29-1 to TRBJ2-2, with D perhaps matching TRBD1 (5 bases). V was trimmed by 7 bases and J by 1 base, leaving 10 bases between them. CDR1 is SQVTM and CDR2 is ANQGSEA in the germline V gene. This CDR3 is 13 amino acids long. The CDR3 loop is CSALDRNTGELFF. Here the CDR3 DNA reads TGCAGCGCCCTTGACAGGAACACCGGGGAGCTGTTTTTT.

This sequence joins TRBV9 and TRBJ2-1; D is perhaps TRBD2 (5 bases). Germline CDR1 reads SGDLS; CDR2 reads YYNGEE. The CDR3 length is 15 residues. V lost 3 bases and J lost 10, with 20 bases in between. The CDR3 region is CASSGGGGPEYEQFF. For the CDR3, the DNA is TGTGCCAGCAGCGGAGGAGGCGGCCCGGAGTACGAGCAGTTCTTC. Based on the CDR3 plus reference TRBV9 and TRBJ2-1, the full variable domain is DSGVTQTPKHLITATGQRVTLRCSPRSGDLSVYWYQQSLDQGLQFLIQYYNGEERAKGNILERFSAQQFPDLHSELNLSSLELGDSALYFCASSGGGGPEYEQFFGPGTRLTVL.

The chain carries TRBV19 and TRBJ1-1; no firm D call. The germline V and J ends were trimmed by 1 base and 1 base, with 16 bases remaining between them. Germline-derived CDR1 and CDR2 are LNHDA and SQIVND (reference sequence). There are 17 residues in the CDR3. The CDR3 sequence is CASSIGGPESPNTEAFF. In nucleotides, the CDR3 is TGTGCCAGTAGTATAGGAGGGCCCGAGTCCCCGAACACTGAAGCTTTCTTT.

The chain carries TRBV5-1 and TRBJ1-5; D is undetermined. This CDR3 contains 15 residues. The germline CDR1 and CDR2 sequences are SGHRS and YFSETQ. The V end lost 0 bases, the J end lost 4 bases, and 11 bases lay between the germline ends. The CDR3 nucleotides are TGCGCCAGCAGCTTGGGTACGGGAATGAATCAGCCCCAGCATTTT. It yields the protein CASSLGTGMNQPQHF.

The V call is TRBV5-1, the J call TRBJ2-3; a possible D gene is TRBD2 (6 bases). The germline V and J ends were trimmed by 0 bases and 0 bases, with 11 bases remaining between them. CDR3 size: 16 residues. Germline V CDR1 and CDR2: SGHRS, YFSETQ. DNA for the CDR3: TGCGCCAGCAGCTTGGTGTTGGGGGGTAGCACAGATACGCAGTATTTT. Its translation is CASSLVLGGSTDTQYF.

This chain links TRBV5-6 with TRBJ2-7, with a tentative D call TRBD2 (5 bases). The ends were cut back, 4 bases at V and 3 bases at J, with 5 bases in the middle. The CDR3 contains 11 residues. Germline CDR1 SGHDT, CDR2 YYEEEE. The CDR3 DNA is TGTGCCAGCAGCGCGGGCTACGAGCAGTACTTC. Protein product: CASSAGYEQYF.

This chain links TRBV5-4 with TRBJ2-5, with 12 bases fitting TRBD1. The CDR3 totals 15 residues. Germline values: CDR1 SGHNT, CDR2 YYREEE (reference sequence). Germline trimming cut 4 bases from V and 3 bases from J; bases unmatched to any gene: 4. The CDR3 loop is CASSRGTGGEETQYF. Here the CDR3 DNA reads TGTGCCAGCAGCAGGGGGACAGGGGGCGAAGAGACCCAGTACTTC.

This chain links TRBV5-4 with TRBJ2-3, with TRBD2 matching over 12 bases. The CDR3 length is 17 residues. After removal of 1 base from V and 0 bases from J, the junction contained 3 bases not matched to a gene. Germline V lookup: CDR1 SGHNT, CDR2 YYREEE (reference sequence). The CDR3 region has the DNA TGTGCCAGCAGCTTGTCCGGACTAGCGGGGAGCACAGATACGCAGTATTTT. Its protein product is CASSLSGLAGSTDTQYF.

The chain employs TRBV7-2 and TRBJ2-5; D is unresolved. Trimming removed 1 base from V and 3 bases from J, with 9 bases in between. The germline V gene encodes CDR1 SGHTA and CDR2 FQGNSA. The CDR3 has 14 amino acids. In nucleotides, the CDR3 is TGTGCCAGCAGCTTAGGTGTCTACAAAGAGACCCAGTACTTC. Amino acids: CASSLGVYKETQYF.

This clone was counted once. The V call is TRBV4-1, the J call TRBJ2-7; weak D call: TRBD1 (6 bases). The CDR3 is made up of 16 amino acids. Deletions cut 1 base from V and 5 bases from J, with 18 bases between. Germline CDR1 reads MGHRA; CDR2 reads YSYEKL. CDR3 amino acids: CASSQVIQGISNEQYF. The CDR3 nucleotides read TGCGCCAGCAGCCAAGTAATTCAGGGGATTTCGAACGAGCAGTACTTC.

This clone was observed once. The chain recombines TRBV10-3 with TRBJ1-6; TRBD1 aligns across 10 bases. With 5 bases clipped from V and 10 bases from J, the junction kept 5 bases outside the gene matches. Germline loops: CDR1 ENHRY, CDR2 SYGVKD. This CDR3 is 14 amino acids long. The CDR3 spells CAISPGTGDSPLHF. CDR3 coding DNA: TGTGCCATCAGTCCCGGGACAGGGGACTCACCCCTCCACTTT.

The CDR3 sequence: CASSEAGGGQFF. DNA of the CDR3: TGTGCCAGCAGTGAAGCGGGAGGTGGGCAGTTCTTC. The V and J genes are TRBV2 and TRBJ2-1, with D perhaps TRBD2 (6 bases). Germline lookup yields CDR1 SNHLY and CDR2 FYNNEI. This CDR3 has 12 amino acids. V shed 0 bases and J shed 12 bases, with 9 bases lying between them.

The chain carries TRBV29-1 and TRBJ2-1; D is tentatively TRBD1 or TRBD2 (5 bases each). Between the trimmed V and J ends, which lost 7 bases and 8 bases, there was a span of 18 bases. The length of the CDR3 is 13 residues. Germline V gives CDR1 SQVTM, CDR2 ANQGSEA. In nucleotides, the CDR3 is TGCAGCGCAACATTCGGGGCAGTGGATGAGCAGTTCTTC. Encoded protein: CSATFGAVDEQFF.

J is TRBJ1-6 and V is TRBV11-2; D remains ambiguous. Germline CDR1 SGHAT, CDR2 FQNNGV. The CDR3 loop spans 16 amino acids. V was clipped by 6 bases and J by 3 bases, with 15 bases between them. This CDR3 is CASSPSGSLYNSPLHF. CDR3 DNA sequence: TGTGCCAGCAGTCCCTCCGGGTCACTCTATAATTCACCCCTCCACTTT. The full variable domain, with the rest looked up from reference TRBV11-2 and TRBJ1-6, is EAGVAQSPRYKIIEKRQSVAFWCNPISGHATLYWYQQILGQGPKLLIQFQNNGVVDDSQLPKDRFSAERLKGVDSTLKIQPAKLEDSAVYLCASSPSGSLYNSPLHFGNGTRLTVT.

This chain uses TRBV28 with TRBJ2-4; 10 bases are shared with TRBD1. The CDR3 consists of 17 residues. Losses at the gene ends were 5 bases for V and 0 bases for J; bases not matched to a gene: 7. Germline V gene sequence: CDR1 MDHEN, CDR2 SYDVKM. The CDR3 DNA follows: TGTGCCAGCAGTATTGCCCGGGACAGGGGAGCCAAAAACATTCAGTACTTC. Its translation is CASSIARDRGAKNIQYF.

This clone was recorded only once. Other DNA sequences in the sample encode the same CDR3. The chain is built from TRBV6-6 and TRBJ2-7, with D uncertain. Looked up from germline, CDR1 is MNHNY and CDR2 is SVGAGI (reference sequence). The ends were cut back, 0 bases at V and 0 bases at J, with 6 bases in the middle. The CDR3 has 14 residues. The CDR3: CASSYSVSSYEQYF. The DNA for the CDR3 is TGTGCCAGCAGTTACTCGGTATCCTCCTACGAGCAGTACTTC.

The CDR3 DNA follows: TGCGCCGTGTTACCTGTCGCTAACTATGGCTACACCTTC. Translation gives CAVLPVANYGYTF. The gene calls are TRBV23-1 and TRBJ1-2; D is undetermined. TRBV23-1 is noted as an ORF with a role that remains uncertain. The V and J ends lost 11 bases and 0 bases respectively, with 13 bases between them. This CDR3 is built from 13 residues.

The rearrangement uses TRBV10-3 and TRBJ2-3; either TRBD1 or TRBD2 may fit D (5 bases each). In germline, CDR1 is ENHRY, CDR2 SYGVKD. This CDR3 region has 15 residues. V shed 2 bases and J shed 2 bases, with 11 bases lying between them. The CDR3 is CAISEGTEITDTQYF. DNA for the CDR3: TGTGCCATCAGTGAGGGGACGGAGATCACAGATACGCAGTATTTT.

The chain recombines TRBV6-6 with TRBJ2-5; 13 bases agree with TRBD2. Germline V gene lookup returns CDR1 MNHNY and CDR2 SVGAGI (reference sequence). The CDR3 is 15 amino acids. V gave up 5 bases and J gave up 6 bases; unmatched junction bases: 6. CDR3 coding DNA: TGTGCCAGCAGTCCGACTAGCGGGGGGCTACAGACCCAGTACTTC. This gives the protein CASSPTSGGLQTQYF.

V and J are TRBV2 and TRBJ2-4; D is perhaps TRBD1 or TRBD2 (5 bases each). CDR1 is SNHLY and CDR2 is FYNNEI in the germline V gene. Trimming left V 6 bases short and J 0 bases short, with 12 bases between. The CDR3 runs to 15 residues. CDR3 sequence (DNA): TGTGCCAGCAGGGGGGACGATTTAGCCAAAAACATTCAGTACTTC. This gives the protein CASRGDDLAKNIQYF.

The chain links TRBV6-5 to TRBJ2-4, with D unresolved. Per germline, CDR1 MNHEY and CDR2 SVGAGI. The CDR3 has 13 amino acids. Between the trimmed V and J ends, which lost 5 bases and 4 bases, there was a span of 9 bases. CDR3 coding DNA: TGTGCCAGCAGTGACGGGCAGAAAAACATTCAGTACTTC. Translation: CASSDGQKNIQYF.